This is a list of T cell receptor beta chains from one sample in a study of PD-L1 blockade in urothelial cancer. Sequenced by immunoSEQ multiplex PCR; TCRdb stores in-frame clones only, minus some. The sample consists of 30,000 to 35,000 clones, about 87% of them appearing once. The sample was PBMCs, taken around atezolizumab (anti-PD-L1) treatment. The source is a man aged 55 to 70 with urothelial cancer. Each CDR3 is given with its conserved first and last residue. The order of the fields is V gene, J gene, D gene, clone size, CDR3 length, CDR3 protein, CDR3 DNA. A D gene is named only where the DNA matches it firmly. Expanded clones get a size class; other rows say once, few or many, or leave the size out.

>TRBV27|TRBJ1-6|-|-|15
CASSAGPTYNSPLHF
TGTGCCAGCAGTGCGGGGCCGACGTATAATTCACCCCTCCACTTT
>TRBV6-1|TRBJ1-1|-|-|15
CASSSRAEEDTEAFF
TGTGCCAGCAGTTCAAGGGCGGAGGAGGACACTGAAGCTTTCTTT
>TRBV27|TRBJ2-7|-|-|15
CASSLPSRGSYEQYF
TGTGCCAGCAGTCTACCAAGCAGGGGATCCTACGAGCAGTACTTC
>TRBV6-1|TRBJ2-5|-|-|14
CASTRQAMGETQYF
TGTGCCAGCACCCGACAGGCCATGGGAGAGACCCAGTACTTC
>TRBV9|TRBJ2-1|TRBD2|-|17
CASTLGLLAGGDNEQFF
TGTGCCAGCACCCTAGGGTTACTAGCGGGGGGGGACAATGAGCAGTTCTTC
>TRBV7-2|TRBJ1-4|TRBD1|-|14
CASSLGGTNEKLFF
TGTGCCAGCAGCCTAGGGGGCACTAATGAAAAACTGTTTTTT
>TRBV28|TRBJ1-6|-|-|13
CASRLQVNSPLHF
TGTGCCAGCAGGCTCCAGGTTAATTCACCCCTCCACTTT
>TRBV10-1|TRBJ1-1|-|-|14
CATSSGALNTEAFF
TGCGCCACATCATCAGGGGCGCTGAACACTGAAGCTTTCTTT
>TRBV5-5|TRBJ1-5|TRBD1|-|17
CASSDGQGGLSNQPQHF
TGTGCCAGCAGCGACGGACAGGGCGGACTTAGCAATCAGCCCCAGCATTTT
>TRBV29-1|TRBJ2-3|TRBD2|once|14
CSVGLAQSTDTQYF
TGCAGCGTTGGACTAGCGCAGAGCACAGATACGCAGTATTTT
>TRBV18|TRBJ2-7|TRBD2|-|15
CASSPRGSSGVVQYF
TGTGCCAGCTCACCAAGAGGGTCCAGCGGGGTAGTGCAGTACTTC
>TRBV25-1|TRBJ2-5|-|-|15
CASSEPGSVRETQYF
TGTGCCAGCAGTGAACCCGGCAGCGTTCGTGAGACCCAGTACTTC
>TRBV29-1|TRBJ1-1|-|few|12
CSVDRSNTEAFF
TGCAGCGTTGACAGGTCGAACACTGAAGCTTTCTTT
>TRBV6-5|TRBJ2-5|TRBD2|-|14
CASSIRGGTETQYF
TGTGCCAGCAGCATAAGGGGAGGGACAGAGACCCAGTACTTC
>TRBV5-6|TRBJ1-2|-|-|15
CASSLQGKWGHGYTF
TGTGCCAGCAGCTTACAGGGAAAGTGGGGGCATGGCTACACCTTC
>TRBV19|TRBJ1-1|TRBD1|-|15
CASRIPGQGGTEAFF
TGTGCCAGTAGGATTCCGGGACAGGGGGGGACTGAAGCTTTCTTT
>TRBV29-1|TRBJ2-1|-|once|12
CSVGEGRNEQFF
TGCAGCGTTGGTGAAGGGAGGAATGAGCAGTTCTTC
>TRBV2|TRBJ2-7|-|-|14
CASTSGVSSYEQYF
TGTGCCAGCACCTCAGGGGTTTCTTCCTACGAGCAGTACTTC
>TRBV2|TRBJ1-4|-|-|13
CASSDRQSKGLFF
TGTGCCAGCAGCGACCGACAGTCCAAAGGCCTGTTTTTT
>TRBV5-1|TRBJ2-2|TRBD2|-|17
CASSGTSGRRNTGELFF
TGCGCCAGCAGCGGGACTAGCGGGAGGCGGAACACCGGGGAGCTGTTTTTT
>TRBV27|TRBJ2-7|TRBD1|-|15
CASFSPGTASYEQYF
TGTGCCAGCTTCTCCCCCGGGACAGCCTCCTACGAGCAGTACTTC
>TRBV18|TRBJ1-1|TRBD1|-|14
CASSPKGADTEAFF
TGTGCCAGCTCACCAAAGGGGGCGGACACTGAAGCTTTCTTT
>TRBV4-1|TRBJ2-3|TRBD2|-|21
CASSTPGGLAGLAGSTDTQYF
TGCGCCAGCAGTACCCCGGGGGGACTAGCGGGATTGGCGGGGAGCACAGATACGCAGTATTTT
>TRBV19|TRBJ2-5|TRBD1|-|14
CASRDAGQVRTQYF
TGTGCCAGTAGAGATGCTGGACAGGTACGGACCCAGTACTTC
>TRBV14|TRBJ1-1|-|-|17
CASSQELAGRTNTEAFF
TGTGCCAGCAGCCAAGAATTGGCGGGCAGAACGAACACTGAAGCTTTCTTT
>TRBV11-1|TRBJ2-7|-|-|12
CASSTPWREQYF
TGTGCCAGCAGCACGCCGTGGCGGGAGCAGTACTTC
>TRBV6-4|TRBJ2-2|TRBD2|-|14
CASRKREVDGELFF
TGTGCCAGCAGGAAGCGGGAGGTGGACGGGGAGCTGTTTTTT
>TRBV7-9|TRBJ2-7|TRBD2|-|16
CASSLPEGGRYGVQYF
TGTGCCAGCAGCTTACCAGAAGGCGGGAGGTACGGGGTGCAGTACTTC
>TRBV6-1|TRBJ1-1|-|-|13
CATSDTLNTEAFF
TGTGCCACCAGCGACACCTTGAACACTGAAGCTTTCTTT
>TRBV7-2|TRBJ2-1|TRBD2|few|16
CASSLEGTSGRFEQFF
TGTGCCAGCAGCTTAGAGGGCACTAGCGGGAGATTTGAGCAGTTCTTC
>TRBV27|TRBJ1-2|TRBD1|once|17
CASSAEADLDRVHGYTF
TGTGCCAGCAGTGCCGAAGCCGATCTCGACAGGGTACATGGCTACACCTTC
>TRBV7-9|TRBJ2-7|TRBD2|-|15
CASSPGTSGRYEQYF
TGTGCCAGCAGCCCTGGGACTAGCGGGAGGTACGAGCAGTACTTC
>TRBV29-1|TRBJ2-7|-|once|12
CSVEFPAYEQYF
TGCAGCGTTGAATTTCCCGCCTACGAGCAGTACTTC
>TRBV11-3|TRBJ1-1|TRBD1|few|15
CASSYSGTGGTEAFF
TGTGCCAGCAGCTACTCCGGGACAGGGGGCACTGAAGCTTTCTTT
>TRBV9|TRBJ2-1|-|once|16
CASSVGPAGGNNEQFF
TGTGCCAGCAGCGTAGGCCCCGCAGGGGGGAACAATGAGCAGTTCTTC
>TRBV7-8|TRBJ2-7|-|-|14
CASSLGGDRYEQYF
TGTGCCAGCAGCTTAGGCGGGGATAGGTACGAGCAGTACTTC
>TRBV7-2|TRBJ1-3|-|few|16
CASSPNRPGSGNTIYF
TGTGCCAGCAGCCCGAACCGCCCAGGGTCTGGAAACACCATATATTTT
>TRBV28|TRBJ1-5|TRBD1|-|15
CASSAPTGGNQPQHF
TGTGCCAGCAGTGCGCCGACAGGGGGCAATCAGCCCCAGCATTTT
>TRBV9|TRBJ2-1|TRBD2|-|15
CASSPREGVYNEQFF
TGTGCCAGCAGCCCGCGGGAGGGCGTCTACAATGAGCAGTTCTTC
>TRBV6-6|TRBJ1-1|-|-|12
CASSHVNTEAFF
TGTGCCAGCAGCCATGTGAACACTGAAGCTTTCTTT
>TRBV30|TRBJ1-6|TRBD1|-|15
CAWMRTGLVVSPLHF
TGTGCCTGGATGCGGACAGGGTTGGTTGTTTCACCCCTCCACTTT
>TRBV6-5|TRBJ2-1|-|-|13
CASSYQRYNEQFF
TGTGCCAGCAGTTACCAGCGGTACAATGAGCAGTTCTTC
>TRBV18|TRBJ1-1|-|few|13
CASSHDRNYEAFF
TGTGCCAGCTCACACGACCGGAACTATGAAGCTTTCTTT
>TRBV5-8|TRBJ2-5|-|once|16
CASSLGLDKRSETQYF
TGTGCCAGCAGCTTGGGGCTCGACAAACGATCGGAGACCCAGTACTTC
>TRBV11-2|TRBJ2-1|TRBD1|-|16
CASSFPTGGSYNEQFF
TGTGCCAGCAGCTTTCCGACAGGGGGCTCCTACAATGAGCAGTTCTTC
>TRBV11-1|TRBJ2-7|TRBD1|-|15
CASSTMDRGQYEQYF
TGTGCCAGCAGCACGATGGACAGGGGGCAGTACGAGCAGTACTTC
>TRBV6-5|TRBJ2-7|-|-|12
CASSGRFYEQYF
TGTGCCAGCAGTGGCCGATTCTACGAGCAGTACTTC
>TRBV30|TRBJ2-7|-|-|14
CAWSVPGYRYEQYF
TGTGCCTGGAGTGTACCCGGCTACAGATACGAGCAGTACTTC
>TRBV5-8|TRBJ2-5|-|-|13
CASSRQIQETQYF
TGTGCCAGCAGCCGACAGATTCAAGAGACCCAGTACTTC
>TRBV9|TRBJ2-7|-|once|14
CASSVANRVGEQYF
TGTGCCAGCAGCGTAGCTAACAGGGTTGGCGAGCAGTACTTC
>TRBV6-1|TRBJ2-7|TRBD2|-|13
CASSRTSEYEQYF
TGTGCCAGCAGTAGGACTAGCGAGTACGAGCAGTACTTC
>TRBV19|TRBJ2-2|TRBD1|-|17
CASSSRTGGRGTGELFF
TGTGCCAGTAGTTCGCGAACAGGGGGCAGAGGAACCGGGGAGCTGTTTTTT
>TRBV14|TRBJ2-1|-|-|14
CASSLHLSENEQFF
TGTGCCAGCAGCCTCCACTTGAGTGAGAATGAGCAGTTCTTC
>TRBV2|TRBJ2-7|TRBD2|-|15
CASSPTSAYSYEQYF
TGTGCCAGCAGCCCGACTAGCGCTTATTCCTACGAGCAGTACTTC
>TRBV5-1|TRBJ2-1|TRBD1|-|17
CASSLVGAGQGRNEQFF
TGCGCCAGCAGCTTGGTCGGGGCAGGACAGGGTCGAAATGAGCAGTTCTTC